What follows are 2 T cell receptor beta chains derived from one specimen sequenced in a study of shared clonotypes between healthy human individuals. Naive CD8 cells lacked CD45RO and underwent positive selection for CCR7, leaving out terminally differentiated effector memory CD45RA+ cells. Sequenced by immunoSEQ multiplex PCR; TCRdb stores in-frame clones only, minus some. The sample lists 1.5 million to 2.5 million clones, over 85% seen once, with more than 0.95% in the top ten. The sample taken for sequencing was naive CD8+ T cells sorted from blood. These receptor sequences come from a man aged 18 to 30 in good health.

The chain employs TRBV5-6 and TRBJ1-2; no clear D gene. V gave up 4 bases and J gave up 7 bases, with 20 bases separating them. CDR1 and CDR2 from the germline V gene are SGHDT and YYEEEE. CDR3 length equals 15 residues. DNA for the CDR3: TGTGCCAGCAGCCAGGTGGCCCTCCCTCTATTTGGCTACACCTTC. Protein product: CASSQVALPLFGYTF.

The chain employs TRBV11-2 and TRBJ2-7; 7 nucleotides align to TRBD2. This CDR3 is built from 15 residues. V lost 2 bases and J lost 7; bases outside the gene matches: 11. In germline, CDR1 is SGHAT, CDR2 FQNNGV. The DNA of the CDR3 is TGTGCCAGCAGCTTATCGGCGGGAGCCGGGAGTGAGCAGTACTTC. Translated: CASSLSAGAGSEQYF.